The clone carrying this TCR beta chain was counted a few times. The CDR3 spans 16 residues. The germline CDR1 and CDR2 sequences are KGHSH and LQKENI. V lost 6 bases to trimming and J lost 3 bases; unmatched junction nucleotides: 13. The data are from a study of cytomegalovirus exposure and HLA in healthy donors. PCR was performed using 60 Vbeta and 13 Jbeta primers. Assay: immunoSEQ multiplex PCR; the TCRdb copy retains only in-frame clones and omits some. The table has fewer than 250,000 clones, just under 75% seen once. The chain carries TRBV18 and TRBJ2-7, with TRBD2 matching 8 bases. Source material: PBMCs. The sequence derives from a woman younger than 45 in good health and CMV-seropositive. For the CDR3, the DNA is TGTGCCAGCTCCCCCGGCCCCCTCGCGGGAGGCTACGAGCAGTACTTC. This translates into CASSPGPLAGGYEQYF.